Shown below are 16 T cell receptor beta chains from a single sample sequenced in a study of blood T cell repertoires in COVID-19. Assay: immunoSEQ multiplex PCR; the TCRdb copy retains only in-frame clones and omits some. Among fewer than 250,000 clones, approximately 86% were seen once, and the ten largest hold around 23%. The sample was PBMCs or T cells enriched from blood (not recorded which). Source of these receptors: a woman between 40 and 50 years old in a cohort exposed to, infected with or recovered from COVID-19 (not recorded which).

The V and J genes are TRBV5-1 and TRBJ1-3, with D unresolved. The CDR3 spans 16 residues. Trimming stripped 0 bases from V and 0 bases from J, with 10 bases between. Looked up from germline, CDR1 is SGHRS and CDR2 is YFSETQ. The CDR3: CASSLEARGSGNTIYF. The CDR3 nucleotides are TGCGCCAGCAGCTTGGAGGCCAGAGGCTCTGGAAACACCATATATTTT.

This clone was recorded at least ten times. This chain links TRBV24-1 with TRBJ1-5, with a possible D match to TRBD1 (5 bases). CDR3 length: 17 amino acids. V gave up 5 bases and J gave up 2 bases, with 18 bases separating them. CDR1 and CDR2 (germline): KGHDR, SFDVKD. The CDR3 protein is CATSVIIDSNCNQPQHF. As DNA, the CDR3 is TGTGCCACCAGTGTCATTATAGACAGTAATTGCAATCAGCCCCAGCATTTT.

For this clone: Other DNA sequences within the sample encode an identical CDR3. The chain joins TRBV12-3 or TRBV12-4 to TRBJ2-3; D unclear. Trimming left V 4 bases short and J 2 bases short, with 4 bases between. The CDR3 runs 12 residues. CDR3 sequence: CASSSFTDTQYF. The CDR3 DNA sequence: TGTGCCAGCAGTTCATTCACAGATACGCAGTATTTT.

Details on this clone: Additional DNA sequences in this sample encode the identical CDR3. The chain links TRBV2 to TRBJ1-1; D not certain. CDR3 length: 13 residues. Germline CDR1 and CDR2: SNHLY and FYNNEI. Trimming stripped 2 bases from V and 0 bases from J, with 4 bases between. The CDR3 region has the DNA TGTGCCAGCAGTGAAACGGTGAACACTGAAGCTTTCTTT. Protein sequence: CASSETVNTEAFF.

The chain couples TRBV9 to TRBJ2-7; possibly TRBD2 for D (6 bases). Trimming took off 1 base at V and 2 bases at J, with 10 bases between the two ends. This CDR3 is 14 amino acids long. Looked up from germline, CDR1 is SGDLS and CDR2 is YYNGEE. The CDR3 loop reads CASSVSGHTYEQYF. The CDR3 DNA is TGTGCCAGCAGCGTAAGCGGGCACACCTACGAGCAGTACTTC.

Regarding this clone: This CDR3 is also generated by other DNA sequences in the sample. The chain combines TRBV27 with TRBJ1-2, with D perhaps TRBD1 (6 bases). The CDR3 is 13 residues long. Per germline, CDR1 MNHEY and CDR2 SMNVEV (reference sequence). V was trimmed by 3 bases and J by 8 bases, leaving 13 bases between them. CDR3 sequence reads: CASSFKQGGGYTF. The CDR3 coding sequence is TGTGCCAGCAGTTTTAAACAGGGAGGGGGCTACACCTTC.

The V call is TRBV5-1, the J call TRBJ1-1; TRBD1 is a possible D gene (5 bases). V gave up 2 bases and J gave up 0 bases, with 20 bases separating them. Germline V gene lookup returns CDR1 SGHRS and CDR2 YFSETQ. The CDR3 runs 18 residues. The CDR3 nucleotides read TGCGCCAGCAGCTTAACAGGCCGGAAAAAATCCATGAACACTGAAGCTTTCTTT. It is translated as CASSLTGRKKSMNTEAFF.

The chain links TRBV5-1 to TRBJ2-7; 8 bases match TRBD2. The CDR3 is 14 residues long. The trim removed 0 bases at V and 4 bases at J, leaving 3 bases unmatched. The V gene's germline CDR1 is SGHRS and CDR2 YFSETQ. In DNA, the CDR3 is TGCGCCAGCAGCTTGGGTAGCGGGGTATACGAGCAGTACTTC. Translation gives CASSLGSGVYEQYF. Drawing the rest from reference TRBV5-1 and TRBJ2-7, the complete variable domain is KAGVTQTPRYLIKTRGQQVTLSCSPISGHRSVSWYQQTPGQGLQFLFEYFSETQRNKGNFPGRFSGRQFSNSRSEMNVSTLELGDSALYLCASSLGSGVYEQYFGPGTRLTVT.

The V gene is TRBV4-3, the J gene TRBJ2-6, with TRBD1 matching 7 bases. Looked up from germline, CDR1 is LGHNA and CDR2 is YSLEER. The length of the CDR3 is 17 residues. V was pared by 6 bases and J by 6 bases, with 14 bases of the junction left unmatched. CDR3 nucleotides: TGCGCCAGCAGTAACCGGGACAGAGCTAGAGAGGCCAACGTCCTGACTTTC. Its translation: CASSNRDRAREANVLTF.

This chain links TRBV11-2 with TRBJ1-4, with D possibly being TRBD1 (5 bases). Germline V CDR1 and CDR2: SGHAT, FQNNGV. V was cut by 0 bases and J by 8 bases, with 16 bases left in between. This CDR3 has 16 amino acids. CDR3 region: CASSLEVAGRGEKLFF. DNA for the CDR3: TGTGCCAGCAGCTTAGAGGTGGCAGGGCGAGGAGAAAAACTGTTTTTT.

V usage is TRBV6-5 and J usage is TRBJ2-7, with D unclear. Trimming cost V 0 bases and J 0 bases, with 6 bases left between them. The CDR3 runs to 14 residues. Germline-derived CDR1 and CDR2 are MNHEY and SVGAGI. The CDR3 here is CASSYSFSSYEQYF. CDR3 nucleotides: TGTGCCAGCAGTTACTCTTTCTCCTCCTACGAGCAGTACTTC.

The chain links TRBV24-1 to TRBJ2-1; 8 bases line up with TRBD2. V lost 3 bases to trimming and J lost 0 bases; unmatched junction nucleotides: 12. This CDR3 has 19 residues. Germline assignment: CDR1 KGHDR and CDR2 SFDVKD. Written as DNA, the CDR3 is TGTGCCACCAGTGATCCCAGGGTCCACGGGGGGGGCTCCTACAATGAGCAGTTCTTC. Its protein is CATSDPRVHGGGSYNEQFF.

The J gene is TRBJ2-4, the V gene TRBV6-5; TRBD2 agrees at 11 bases. Germline values: CDR1 MNHEY, CDR2 SVGAGI. The CDR3 is 15 residues long. V shed 9 bases, J shed 1 base, and the junction held 5 bases outside the gene matches. CDR3 sequence: CASRLAGSAKNIQYF. For the CDR3, the DNA is TGTGCCAGTCGACTAGCGGGGTCGGCCAAAAACATTCAGTACTTC.

Only a few counts were recorded for this clone. The chain employs TRBV5-1 and TRBJ1-2; D perhaps matches TRBD1 (5 bases). Trimming cost V 0 bases and J 9 bases, with 9 bases left between them. The CDR3 totals 12 residues. Germline assignment: CDR1 SGHRS and CDR2 YFSETQ. CDR3 coding DNA: TGCGCCAGCAGCTTGGGAACGGACAGCTACACCTTC. Translated, it gives CASSLGTDSYTF.

The chain has TRBV9 and TRBJ1-1; D possibly corresponds to TRBD1 (6 bases). Germline V gene lookup returns CDR1 SGDLS and CDR2 YYNGEE. This CDR3 contains 17 residues. V lost 0 bases to trimming and J lost 1 base, with 16 bases between them. CDR3 sequence (DNA): TGTGCCAGCAGCGTAGCAGGGGTCACTGAACGGAACACTGAAGCTTTCTTT. Its translation is CASSVAGVTERNTEAFF.

The CDR3 sequence is CTSSQGVGEKLFF. For the CDR3, the DNA is TGCACCAGCAGCCAGGGCGTTGGTGAAAAACTGTTTTTT. V and J are TRBV1 and TRBJ1-4; the table's TRBD1 call for D was not verified on the DNA. TRBV1 is recorded as a pseudogene. The CDR3 contains 13 residues.